Following are 27 T cell receptor beta chains from one sample sequenced in a study of spatial heterogeneity in lung cancer. Regarding time point: blood at routine non-recurrence follow-up after resection. From the 5' RACE reads, TCRdb called clonotypes with MiXCR, one entry per CDR3 protein. Found here are 17,000 or so distinct CDR3 sequences, roughly 10% of them singletons; the top ten hold approximately 34%. Specimen: PBMCs, collected at follow-up. The receptors were gathered from a female donor with early-stage non-small cell lung cancer.

There are many counts of this clonotype. The CDR3 reads CSASRLAGGVDEQFF. CDR3 coding DNA: TGCAGTGCTAGTCGTCTAGCGGGAGGAGTGGATGAGCAGTTCTTC. The V call is TRBV20-1, the J call TRBJ2-1; 11 bases agree with TRBD2. This CDR3 has 15 residues. With V trimmed by 3 bases and J by 8 bases, 9 bases remained unmatched. The V gene's germline CDR1 is DFQATT and CDR2 SNEGSKA (reference sequence).

This clonotype was counted many times. V gene TRBV5-6 combines with J gene TRBJ2-6; D is ambiguous. CDR1 and CDR2 from the germline V gene are SGHDT and YYEEEE. V lost 0 bases to trimming and J lost 0 bases, with 4 bases between them. The CDR3 length is 15 residues. CDR3 DNA: TGTGCCAGCAGCTTGGCCGGCTCTGGGGCCAACGTCCTGACTTTC. It codes for CASSLAGSGANVLTF.

For this clonotype: A much larger clonotype is one base distant, so this may be a read error. The V and J genes are TRBV7-2 and TRBJ1-2, with D uncertain. The CDR3 is made up of 13 amino acids. Germline V gene data show CDR1 as SGHTA and CDR2 as FQGNSA. The chain's CDR3 is CASSLSPNCGYTF. CDR3 DNA: TGTGCCAGCAGCTTAAGTCCAAACTGTGGCTACACCTTC.

Relative to its sample, this clonotype is medium-sized (0.01 to 0.1%). The V and J genes are TRBV7-9 and TRBJ2-5; TRBD1 agrees at 7 bases. Germline V CDR1 and CDR2: SEHNR, FQNEAQ (reference sequence). This CDR3 has 15 residues. The V segment lost 5 bases and the J segment 2 bases; nucleotides outside the gene matches: 8. The CDR3 reads CASSLYRGRQETQYF. For the CDR3, the DNA is TGTGCCAGCAGCCTCTACAGGGGACGTCAAGAGACCCAGTACTTC.

This clonotype has a count of ten or more. This chain uses TRBV12-3 or TRBV12-4 with TRBJ2-3, with D possibly matching TRBD1 (6 bases). The V and J ends lost 5 bases and 4 bases respectively, with 13 bases between them. The CDR3 extends over 14 amino acids. CDR3 coding DNA: TGTGCCAGCAGTCCGTCTCAGGGGCCAGATACGCAGTATTTT. It encodes CASSPSQGPDTQYF.

This clonotype showed up many times. J is TRBJ1-1 and V is TRBV6-1; no reliable D call. The CDR3 totals 13 residues. Trimming left V 2 bases short and J 5 bases short, with 9 bases between. Germline V gene data show CDR1 as MNHNS and CDR2 as SASEGT. The CDR3, as DNA: TGTGCCAGCAGTGAACGGGCGAGGACTGAAGCTTTCTTT. It encodes CASSERARTEAFF.

This clonotype was found many times. The V and J genes are TRBV7-2 and TRBJ1-3; no clear D. The germline V gene has CDR1 SGHTA and CDR2 FQGNSA. This CDR3 has 15 residues. V lost 4 bases and J lost 0, with 10 bases in between. Here the CDR3 reads CASSSPLSSGNTIYF. As DNA, the CDR3 is TGTGCCAGCAGCTCACCCTTAAGCTCTGGAAACACCATATATTTT.

This clonotype has ten or more counts. The chain combines TRBV6-2 or TRBV6-3 with TRBJ2-7; D is possibly TRBD2 (6 bases). With 2 bases removed from V and 9 bases from J, the gap between germline ends came to 17 bases. The germline gives CDR1 MNHEY, CDR2 SVGEGT. The CDR3 consists of 14 residues. The CDR3 region is CASSYTGTRGGQYF. The CDR3 coding sequence is TGTGCCAGCAGTTACACTGGGACTCGAGGAGGGCAGTACTTC.

To note about this clonotype: This sequence may be a read error, since a much larger clone differs from it by one base. A read error is likely, as this CDR3 ends without the conserved phenylalanine or tryptophan. CDR3 loop: CASSVDRTGSGELFI. CDR3 coding DNA: TGTGCCAGCAGCGTAGACAGGACAGGGTCCGGGGAGCTGTTTATT. The chain employs TRBV9 and TRBJ2-2; 8 nucleotides line up with TRBD1. Germline CDR1 SGDLS, CDR2 YYNGEE. V lost 0 bases to trimming and J lost 6 bases; unmatched junction nucleotides: 4. CDR3 length: 15 amino acids.

This clonotype was observed at least ten times. The V and J genes are TRBV25-1 and TRBJ1-2; no firm D call. This CDR3 is 13 amino acids long. With 5 bases removed from V and 2 bases from J, the gap between germline ends came to 9 bases. Germline CDR1 MGHDK, CDR2 SYGVNS. CDR3 nucleotide sequence: TGTGCCAGCAGTCGCGGTGCGAACTATGGCTACACCTTC. It codes for CASSRGANYGYTF.

This clonotype was detected ten times or more. The chain combines TRBV30 with TRBJ2-3; the D gene is possibly TRBD2 (7 bases). CDR1 GTSNPN and CDR2 SVGIG come from the germline V gene (reference sequence). Between the trimmed V and J ends, which lost 5 bases and 8 bases, there was a span of 14 bases. The CDR3 length is 12 residues. The CDR3 is CAWGGAQGTQYF. CDR3 bases: TGTGCCTGGGGGGGGGCGCAGGGTACGCAGTATTTT.

The V call is TRBV2, the J call TRBJ2-2; unclear D gene. The CDR3 contains 11 residues. Per the germline V gene, CDR1 is SNHLY and CDR2 is FYNNEI. Trimming cost V 7 bases and J 7 bases, with 7 bases left between them. The CDR3: CASKKGGELFF. In nucleotides, the CDR3 is TGTGCCAGCAAAAAGGGCGGGGAGCTGTTTTTT.

This clonotype was counted many times. The chain combines TRBV7-2 with TRBJ2-7; 13 bases align to TRBD2. This CDR3 has 15 amino acids. The V segment lost 5 bases and the J segment 4 bases; nucleotides outside the gene matches: 5. Germline values: CDR1 SGHTA, CDR2 FQGNSA. The CDR3 is CASSLTSGGGYEQYF. CDR3 bases: TGTGCCAGCAGCCTTACTAGCGGGGGGGGATACGAGCAGTACTTC.

This clonotype has at least ten counts. The chain couples TRBV11-1 to TRBJ2-7, with D perhaps matching TRBD2 (6 bases). The V gene lost 3 bases and the J gene lost 5 bases, with 11 bases spanning the gap. Germline values: CDR1 SGHAT, CDR2 FQDESV (reference sequence). The CDR3 has 13 amino acids. CDR3 DNA sequence: TGTGCCAGCAGCTTCGGACGGGAGAACGAGCAGTACTTC. Amino acids: CASSFGRENEQYF.

CDR3 amino acids: CATSAGTVLPQHF. In DNA form, the CDR3 reads TGTGCCACCAGTGCCGGGACCGTACTGCCCCAGCATTTT. The V gene is TRBV24-1, the J gene TRBJ1-5; tentative D call: TRBD1 (5 bases). From germline, CDR1 is KGHDR and CDR2 SFDVKD. This CDR3 has 13 residues. V lost 5 bases and J lost 9, with 13 bases in between.

V gene TRBV5-6 combines with J gene TRBJ2-5; 11 bases match TRBD2. The CDR3 is 15 amino acids. V lost 1 base, J lost 2 bases, and 1 base stayed unmatched. Germline V gene data show CDR1 as SGHDT and CDR2 as YYEEEE. In DNA, the CDR3 is TGTGCCAGCAGCTTGACTAGCGGGGGTCAAGAGACCCAGTACTTC. Its translation: CASSLTSGGQETQYF.

This clonotype was seen ten or more times. The gene calls are TRBV12-3 or TRBV12-4 and TRBJ1-1, with D unclear. The CDR3 covers 13 residues. V was trimmed by 3 bases and J by 5 bases, leaving 10 bases between them. The CDR3 DNA follows: TGTGCCAGCAGTTTTCGAGGAAGGACTGAAGCTTTCTTT. Translation gives CASSFRGRTEAFF.

At least ten counts were recorded for this clonotype. The chain recombines TRBV20-1 with TRBJ2-3; D remains ambiguous. Germline values: CDR1 DFQATT, CDR2 SNEGSKA (reference sequence). The CDR3 contains 14 residues. V was shortened by 0 bases and J by 0 bases, with 7 bases between the two germline ends. In DNA form, the CDR3 reads TGCAGTGCTAGAGAGGGAACCAGCACAGATACGCAGTATTTT. This codes for CSAREGTSTDTQYF.

There are many counts of this clonotype. The chain carries TRBV29-1 and TRBJ2-7, with D perhaps matching TRBD2 (6 bases). Germline CDR1 and CDR2: SQVTM and ANQGSEA. The CDR3 contains 13 residues. V lost 6 bases and J lost 7, with 19 bases in between. The CDR3 region is CSVVEGRMREQYF. CDR3 in DNA: TGCAGCGTCGTGGAGGGCCGGATGAGGGAGCAGTACTTC.

This clonotype was observed a few times. The chain employs TRBV6-5 and TRBJ2-7, with 12 nucleotides matching TRBD2. The V segment lost 3 bases and the J segment 6 bases; nucleotides outside the gene matches: 6. In germline, CDR1 is MNHEY, CDR2 SVGAGI. The CDR3 is made up of 15 amino acids. The CDR3 DNA sequence: TGTGCCAGCAGTTATGCTAGCGGGAGGGCCAGCGAGCAGTACTTC. Amino acid sequence: CASSYASGRASEQYF.

The gene calls are TRBV18 and TRBJ2-7, with unresolved D. The CDR3 runs 11 residues. V was trimmed by 3 bases and J by 4 bases, leaving 4 bases between them. Germline CDR1 is KGHSH and CDR2 is LQKENI. In DNA, the CDR3 is TGTGCCAGCTCACCGGGATACGAGCAGTACTTC. Residues: CASSPGYEQYF.

This clonotype was seen ten or more times. V usage is TRBV30 and J usage is TRBJ1-4, with D tentatively TRBD1 (6 bases). The germline CDR1 and CDR2 sequences are GTSNPN and SVGIG (reference sequence). V dropped 4 bases and J dropped 0 bases, with 18 bases sitting between them. The CDR3 sequence is 17 residues long. The CDR3 loop reads CAWNGRRGTTTNEKLFF. CDR3 sequence (DNA): TGTGCCTGGAACGGTCGGAGGGGGACAACAACTAATGAAAAACTGTTTTTT.

This clonotype appeared many times. The chain uses TRBV5-1 and TRBJ2-7, with a weak D call TRBD1 (6 bases). This CDR3 comprises 14 residues. CDR1 SGHRS and CDR2 YFSETQ come from the germline V gene. Trimming removed 2 bases from V and 2 bases from J, with 11 bases in between. DNA of the CDR3: TGCGCCAGCAGCTTATATACAGGGACCTACGAGCAGTACTTC. It translates to CASSLYTGTYEQYF.

At least ten counts were recorded for this clonotype. This chain links TRBV29-1 with TRBJ2-1; 7 bases fit TRBD1. CDR1 and CDR2 from the germline V gene are SQVTM and ANQGSEA. Trimming cost V 6 bases and J 9 bases; bases outside gene matches: 2. The CDR3 is made up of 10 amino acids. CDR3 sequence: CSVDRAEQFF. The DNA for the CDR3 is TGCAGCGTCGACAGGGCTGAGCAGTTCTTC.

J is TRBJ1-6 and V is TRBV6-5; 8 bases are shared with TRBD1. From germline, CDR1 is MNHEY and CDR2 SVGAGI. The CDR3 extends over 15 amino acids. The V segment lost 2 bases and the J segment 5 bases; nucleotides outside the gene matches: 2. The CDR3 loop is CASSYDRGDNSPLHF. Here the CDR3 DNA reads TGTGCCAGCAGTTACGACAGGGGAGATAATTCACCCCTCCACTTT.

This clonotype has ten or more counts. The chain links TRBV6-6 to TRBJ2-3; a possible D gene is TRBD2 (6 bases). This CDR3 contains 12 residues. Germline V lookup: CDR1 MNHNY, CDR2 SVGAGI (reference sequence). Trimming took off 8 bases at V and 6 bases at J, with 12 bases between the two ends. The CDR3 here is CASAGPRDTQYF. In nucleotides, the CDR3 is TGTGCCAGCGCGGGACCCCGGGATACGCAGTATTTT.

This clonotype was picked up a small number of times. The gene calls are TRBV6-9 and TRBJ1-3; D is unresolved. The CDR3 length is 16 residues. Trimming left V 5 bases short and J 3 bases short, with 17 bases between. Per germline, CDR1 MNHGY and CDR2 SVAAGI. The CDR3 spells CASSTRAVNRGNTIYF. CDR3 bases: TGTGCCAGCAGTACGCGGGCCGTGAATCGTGGAAACACCATATATTTT.